These 10 T cell receptor beta chains were all obtained from the same sample, sequenced in a study of T cell responses to AZD1222 COVID-19 vaccine. Sequencing used immunoSEQ multiplex PCR; TCRdb keeps in-frame clones, though not all of them. This table has roughly 140,000 clones, 90% to 95% appearing once. The sequencing here drew on peripheral blood, taken on day 0 of AZD1222 vaccination. The receptors were sampled from an adult in good health.

The chain couples TRBV13 to TRBJ2-7; a possible D gene is TRBD1 (6 bases). Germline V CDR1 and CDR2: PRHDT, FYEKMQ (reference sequence). The ends were cut back, 1 base at V and 5 bases at J, with 9 bases in the middle. The CDR3 sequence is 13 residues long. CDR3 nucleotides: TGTGCCAGCAGCTTAGCTCAGGGGCACGAGCAGTACTTC. This encodes CASSLAQGHEQYF.

In this sample, this clone turned up once. The genes are TRBV2 and TRBJ2-6; maybe TRBD1 (6 bases). This CDR3 has 15 amino acids. V was clipped by 5 bases and J by 1 base, with 9 bases between them. Germline-derived CDR1 and CDR2 are SNHLY and FYNNEI. The CDR3 region is CASSTQGSGANVLTF. The DNA of the CDR3 is TGTGCCAGCAGTACCCAGGGGTCTGGGGCCAACGTCCTGACTTTC.

The CDR3 DNA follows: TGTGCCAGCAGCCGAGGGACAGTTCAAATAGTCGGCACAGATACGCAGTATTTT. As protein: CASSRGTVQIVGTDTQYF. V gene TRBV6-6 combines with J gene TRBJ2-3; 7 bases map to TRBD1. The germline V gene has CDR1 MNHNY and CDR2 SVGAGI (reference sequence). The CDR3 sequence is 18 residues long. V trimming: 6 bases; J trimming: 1 base; junction bases outside the gene matches: 16.

V usage is TRBV29-1 and J usage is TRBJ1-1; weak D call: TRBD1 (6 bases). With 7 bases removed from V and 5 bases from J, the gap between germline ends came to 20 bases. This CDR3 spans 14 amino acids. From germline, CDR1 is SQVTM and CDR2 ANQGSEA. The CDR3 sequence is CSGQPGGPRTEAFF. CDR3 coding DNA: TGCAGCGGGCAACCGGGGGGCCCCCGGACTGAAGCTTTCTTT.

V usage is TRBV7-6 and J usage is TRBJ1-5, with 7 bases identical to TRBD1. The trim removed 5 bases at V and 5 bases at J, leaving 6 bases unmatched. CDR1 and CDR2 from the germline V gene are SGHVS and FNYEAQ. The length of the CDR3 is 14 residues. The CDR3 here is CASSPGGWDQPQHF. The CDR3 DNA follows: TGTGCCAGCAGCCCAGGGGGGTGGGATCAGCCCCAGCATTTT.

The rearrangement uses TRBV4-2 and TRBJ2-3; maybe TRBD2 (6 bases). V shed 3 bases and J shed 4 bases, with 14 bases lying between them. This CDR3 region has 15 residues. Germline V gene lookup returns CDR1 LGHNA and CDR2 YNFKEQ. CDR3 loop: CASSHPGGSSDTQYF. DNA of the CDR3: TGTGCCAGCAGCCACCCCGGAGGGTCCTCAGATACGCAGTATTTT.

CDR3: CASSDYRDLEQYF. CDR3 DNA sequence: TGTGCCAGCAGCGACTACAGGGACCTCGAGCAGTACTTC. V is TRBV7-2 and J is TRBJ2-7; TRBD1 is a possible D gene (6 bases). The length of the CDR3 is 13 residues. Germline lookup yields CDR1 SGHTA and CDR2 FQGNSA. V was cut by 5 bases and J by 6 bases, with 14 bases left in between.

This clone was picked up one time. The chain uses TRBV27 and TRBJ1-6; weak D call: TRBD1 (6 bases). Trimming cost V 10 bases and J 9 bases, with 16 bases left between them. Germline-derived CDR1 and CDR2 are MNHEY and SMNVEV (reference sequence). CDR3 length equals 13 residues. The CDR3 nucleotides read TGTGCCACCCAAGGAGGGGGGACTTCACCCCTCCACTTT. Amino acids: CATQGGGTSPLHF.

This rearrangement joins TRBV19 to TRBJ1-5; no reliable D call. Germline V gene lookup returns CDR1 LNHDA and CDR2 SQIVND (reference sequence). The CDR3 loop spans 15 amino acids. Trimming cost V 5 bases and J 0 bases, with 11 bases left between them. As DNA, the CDR3 is TGTGCCAGTAGTGGGCAGCCACATAGCAATCAGCCCCAGCATTTT. Residues: CASSGQPHSNQPQHF. Based on the CDR3 plus reference TRBV19 and TRBJ1-5, the full variable domain is DGGITQSPKYLFRKEGQNVTLSCEQNLNHDAMYWYRQDPGQGLRLIYYSQIVNDFQKGDIAEGYSVSREKKESFPLTVTSAQKNPTAFYLCASSGQPHSNQPQHFGDGTRLSIL.

The chain couples TRBV13 to TRBJ2-5; 8 bases line up with TRBD1. After removal of 8 bases from V and 7 bases from J, the junction contained 9 bases not matched to a gene. Germline V gives CDR1 PRHDT, CDR2 FYEKMQ (reference sequence). The CDR3 runs to 13 residues. CDR3 nucleotides: TGTGCCAGCTCCCGGACAGGGCGGGGGACCCAGTACTTC. It encodes CASSRTGRGTQYF.